What follows describes a single TCR beta chain. The antigen remains unidentified. This sample is drawn from a study of T cell responses to AZD1222 COVID-19 vaccine. Regarding the study as a whole: The repertoires were collected only after the peak T cell response.

Trimming took off 0 bases at V and 13 bases at J, with 9 bases between the two ends. Germline values: CDR1 MNHEY, CDR2 SVGAGI. CDR3 length equals 12 residues. Assay used: immunoSEQ multiplex PCR; TCRdb lists only in-frame clones, some missing. Here the sample spans about 170,000 clones, less than 90% being singletons. The chain links TRBV6-5 to TRBJ1-4, with D unclear. This TCR derives from an adult in good health. Material: peripheral blood, obtained on day 0 of AZD1222 vaccination. CDR3 sequence (DNA): TGTGCCAGCAGTTACTCGCGGGCTTCACTGTTTTTT. Protein product: CASSYSRASLFF.